This T cell receptor beta chain was found in a study of cytotoxic CD8 clonotypes in ibrutinib-treated CLL. Repertoires were generated with immunoSEQ multiplex PCR, while TCRdb's copy carries only in-frame clones and drops some. Of about 130,000 clones in the sample, around 80% were seen once. The CDR3 sequence is 16 residues long. The germline V and J ends were trimmed by 6 bases and 0 bases, with 18 bases remaining between them. CDR1 ENHRY and CDR2 SYGVKD come from the germline V gene. The clonotype was recovered from a human donor with chronic lymphocytic leukemia. The chain is built from TRBV10-3 and TRBJ2-7; D tentatively fits TRBD1 or TRBD2 (6 bases each). This specimen consisted of PBMCs, obtained after 12 months of ibrutinib treatment. The CDR3 protein is CAIRGGLTGDSYEQYF. In DNA, the CDR3 is TGTGCCATCAGGGGGGGCCTCACAGGCGACTCCTACGAGCAGTACTTC.